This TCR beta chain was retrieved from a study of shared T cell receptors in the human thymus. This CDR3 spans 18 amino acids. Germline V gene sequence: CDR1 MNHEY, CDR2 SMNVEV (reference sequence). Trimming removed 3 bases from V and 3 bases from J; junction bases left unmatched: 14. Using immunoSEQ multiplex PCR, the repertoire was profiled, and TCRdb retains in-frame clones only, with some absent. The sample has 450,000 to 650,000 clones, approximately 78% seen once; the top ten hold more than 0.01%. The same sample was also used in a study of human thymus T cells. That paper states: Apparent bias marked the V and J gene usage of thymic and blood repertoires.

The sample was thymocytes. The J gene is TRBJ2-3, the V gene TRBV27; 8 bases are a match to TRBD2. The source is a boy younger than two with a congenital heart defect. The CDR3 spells CASSLIGVSGTLTDTQYF. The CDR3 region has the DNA TGTGCCAGCAGTTTGATTGGGGTTAGCGGGACGTTAACAGATACGCAGTATTTT.